The source of this T cell receptor beta chain is a study of control samples from healthy donors and cancer patients. Germline V gene lookup returns CDR1 SGHRS and CDR2 YFSETQ. This CDR3 region has 13 residues. The V gene lost 10 bases and the J gene lost 4 bases, with 17 bases spanning the gap. Method: immunoSEQ multiplex PCR; TCRdb's copy keeps in-frame clones and lacks some. The data hold 170,000 or so clones, with roughly 92% observed a single time. The clonotype originates from a woman between 18 and 29 years old in good health. The sequenced sample consisted of blood. The chain uses TRBV5-1 and TRBJ1-2; D call uncertain. The CDR3, as DNA: TGCGCCTCGGAAACTAATGACGGCTATGGCTACACCTTC. It codes for CASETNDGYGYTF.